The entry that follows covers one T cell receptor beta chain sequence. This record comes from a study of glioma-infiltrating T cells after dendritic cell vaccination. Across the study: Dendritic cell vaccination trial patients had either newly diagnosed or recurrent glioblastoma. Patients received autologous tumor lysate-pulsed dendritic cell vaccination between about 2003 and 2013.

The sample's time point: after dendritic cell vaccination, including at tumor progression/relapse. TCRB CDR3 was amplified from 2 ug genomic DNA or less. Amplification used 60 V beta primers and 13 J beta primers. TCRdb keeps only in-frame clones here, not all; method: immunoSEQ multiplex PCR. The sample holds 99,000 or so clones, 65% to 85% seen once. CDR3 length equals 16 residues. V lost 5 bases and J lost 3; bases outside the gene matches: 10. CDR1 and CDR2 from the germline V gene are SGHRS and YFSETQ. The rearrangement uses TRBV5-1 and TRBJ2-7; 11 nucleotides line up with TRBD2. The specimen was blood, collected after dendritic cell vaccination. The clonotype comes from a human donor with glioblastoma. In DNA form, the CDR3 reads TGCGCCAGCAGTCCCGGGACTAGCGGCCGAAACTACGAGCAGTACTTC. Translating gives CASSPGTSGRNYEQYF.